The sequence of this T cell receptor beta chain was determined in a study of tumor-infiltrating lymphocytes in primary liver carcinoma. Study summary: Tumors were stage T1-T3 N0M0, roughly 4 to 11 cm across.

This CDR3 has 15 amino acids. Germline CDR1 SGHNT, CDR2 YYREEE (reference sequence). From 500 to 600 ng of total RNA, TCR beta-specific cDNA was reverse-transcribed using a constant-region primer. TCR beta libraries came from three nested multiplex PCR rounds using slightly modified ARM-PCR. Both of the initial two PCR rounds ran for about 9 cycles and employed TRBV1-TRBV30 forward primers alongside a C-beta reverse primer. TCRdb re-derived calls from the multiplex PCR reads in MiXCR, one entry per CDR3 protein. The sample lists about 23,000 distinct CDR3 sequences, around 77% occurring once. A note on this clonotype: Mismatch with germline at one junction end may stem from a read error.

Joint extraction of RNA and DNA used about 17-31 mg of bulk tissue that was unsorted. Patients diagnosed with primary liver carcinoma received treatment through surgical resection. Five discrete regions of every tumor underwent sampling. Over 85% of the cells were viable tumor cells in every tumor sample. The chain links TRBV5-4 to TRBJ2-1, with a weak D call TRBD2 (5 bases). The source is a woman in her 30s with primary liver carcinoma and hepatitis B virus infection. Specimen: liver tumor tissue from sampling region 5. The subset was: tumor region T5, tumor centre. This CDR3 reads CTSSFTGLGNNEQFF. For the CDR3, the DNA is TGTACCAGCAGCTTCACGGGGTTGGGGAACAATGAGCAGTTCTTC.